The rows below give T cell receptor beta chains drawn from one sample of a study of blood T cell repertoires in COVID-19. TCRdb's copy holds only in-frame clones and misses some; the assay was immunoSEQ multiplex PCR. The repertoire holds tens of thousands of clones, approximately 89% seen once, with approximately 6.9% in the top ten. Sequenced sample: peripheral blood. Receptors were obtained from a man in his 60s with active or convalescent COVID-19. The CDR3 runs from the conserved cysteine through the conserved F or W. A D gene is named only where the DNA matches it firmly. Size values are once, few and many counts, or a class for expanded clones, and some rows have none.

TRBJ1-2	-	-	13	TRBV6-5	TGTGCCAGCGAGCAAGGAGCTAACTATGGCTACACCTTC	CASEQGANYGYTF
TRBJ2-1	-	TRBD1	17	TRBV18	TGTGCCAGCTCACCACCCCGGGACAGGGGTTTGTGGAATGAGCAGTTCTTC	CASSPPRDRGLWNEQFF
TRBJ2-1	-	TRBD2	14	TRBV10-1	TGCGCCAGCAGTGTGACTAGCGGGAGCGATGAGCAGTTCTTC	CASSVTSGSDEQFF
TRBJ2-7	-	-	13	TRBV7-2	TGTGCCAGCAGCTTCGGCAGGGGAAACGAGCAGTACTTC	CASSFGRGNEQYF
TRBJ1-2	once	TRBD1	15	TRBV7-9	TGTGCCAGCAGCCCCGGGACAGTCTCTTACTATGGCTACACCTTC	CASSPGTVSYYGYTF
TRBJ1-6	-	TRBD1	17	TRBV5-1	TGCGCCAGCAGCCCGGTGGGATTGGGACAGGGGAATTCACCCCTCCACTTT	CASSPVGLGQGNSPLHF
TRBJ2-7	-	TRBD1	13	TRBV10-2	TGCGCCAGCAGGACAGGGTCTACCTACGAGCAGTACTTC	CASRTGSTYEQYF
TRBJ2-7	-	TRBD1	13	TRBV7-8	TGTGCCAGCGGGCGGGACAGGGATGCCGAGCAGTACTTC	CASGRDRDAEQYF
TRBJ2-7	-	-	13	TRBV2	TGTGCCAGCAACCGGGACACGGCCTACGAGCAGTACTTC	CASNRDTAYEQYF
TRBJ2-1	-	TRBD1	15	TRBV5-4	TGTGCCAGCAGCCTGCAGGGGGCCAACTACAATGAGCAGTTCTTC	CASSLQGANYNEQFF
TRBJ1-6	-	TRBD1	13	TRBV2	TGTGCCAGCGGGACAGATTATAATTCACCCCTCCACTTT	CASGTDYNSPLHF
TRBJ2-7	-	TRBD1	14	TRBV7-9	TGTGCCAGCAGCTTAGCCGGACAGGGTTCCGAGCAGTACTTC	CASSLAGQGSEQYF
TRBJ2-2	once	TRBD2	17	TRBV5-1	TGCGCCAGCAGTTGGACTAGCGGGAGTCCGGGCACCGGGGAGCTGTTTTTT	CASSWTSGSPGTGELFF
TRBJ1-1	-	-	15	TRBV21-1	TGTGCCAGCAGCAAAGTAGAGGGGGCAGAGGGTGAAGCTTTCTTT	CASSKVEGAEGEAFF
TRBJ2-1	-	TRBD2	15	TRBV6-5	TGTGCCAGCAGTTACTCGGCTAGCGGGGGCTCTGAGCAGTTCTTC	CASSYSASGGSEQFF
TRBJ2-1	-	-	17	TRBV11-2	TGTGCCAGCAGCCCAGGACAAACGAGCGCTTTTTACAATGAGCAGTTCTTC	CASSPGQTSAFYNEQFF
TRBJ2-5	-	TRBD2	18	TRBV27	TGTGCCAGCAGGCCGGGGACTAGCGGGAGGCCCTCCAAAGAGACCCAGTACTTC	CASRPGTSGRPSKETQYF
TRBJ1-5	-	-	15	TRBV1	TGCACCAGCAGCCAATTGAGGATTAGCAATCAGCCCCAGCATTTT	CTSSQLRISNQPQHF
TRBJ1-3	-	TRBD1	14	TRBV6-5	TGTGCCAGCAGTTACTCGACAGGGGGAAACACCATATATTTT	CASSYSTGGNTIYF
TRBJ1-2	-	TRBD1	14	TRBV5-1	TGCGCCAGCAGTTGGGACAGGGGTAACTATGGCTACACCTTC	CASSWDRGNYGYTF
TRBJ1-1	-	TRBD1	15	TRBV7-8	TGTGCCAGCAGCCCGGGACAGGAGATGAACACTGAAGCTTTCTTT	CASSPGQEMNTEAFF
TRBJ1-1	-	-	18	TRBV1	TGCACCAGCAGCCCGCAACCCGCGGACAGGGGATCGGACACTGAAGCTTTCTTT	CTSSPQPADRGSDTEAFF
TRBJ1-5	-	TRBD1	15	TRBV5-1	TGCGCCAGCAGCTGGGGGACAGGGAACAATCAGCCCCAGCATTTT	CASSWGTGNNQPQHF
TRBJ2-3	-	-	14	TRBV28	TGTGCCAGCAGCCTCACGGGGAACGGGGATACGCAGTATTTT	CASSLTGNGDTQYF
TRBJ2-1	once	TRBD1	16	TRBV7-3	TGTGCCAGCAGCCCACAGGGGGCGGGGAGTTACAATGAGCAGTTCTTC	CASSPQGAGSYNEQFF
TRBJ2-3	-	-	13	TRBV5-4	TGTGCCAGCAAAGTGCGGGACTCAGATACGCAGTATTTT	CASKVRDSDTQYF
TRBJ2-3	-	-	16	TRBV9	TGTGCCAGCAGCCCCCCTAGGGGGGGGCGATCAGATACGCAGTATTTT	CASSPPRGGRSDTQYF
TRBJ2-7	-	TRBD2	16	TRBV15	TGTGCCACCAGGAGTAGCGGGAGCCAATTCAGATACGAGCAGTACTTC	CATRSSGSQFRYEQYF
TRBJ2-7	-	TRBD1	15	TRBV6-5	TGTGCCAGCAGTTACTCGAGGACAGGGGTCAACGAGCAGTACTTC	CASSYSRTGVNEQYF
TRBJ2-1	-	-	16	TRBV24-1	TGTGCCACCAGTGATTTGCCGAGATGGGGCGCCGGGGAGCAGTTCTTC	CATSDLPRWGAGEQFF
TRBJ2-1	once	TRBD1	15	TRBV7-2	TGTGCCAGCAGCTTAAAACAGGGGCCCTATAATGAGCAGTTCTTC	CASSLKQGPYNEQFF
TRBJ2-1	-	-	12	TRBV7-8	TGTGCCAGCAGCTTAGGCAGGGATGAGCAGTTCTTC	CASSLGRDEQFF
TRBJ1-2	-	-	14	TRBV3-1/TRBV3-2	TGTGCCAGCAGCCGCCGACAGGCAAAGGATGGCTACACCTTC	CASSRRQAKDGYTF
TRBJ1-2	-	TRBD1	12	TRBV19	TGTGCCAGTACGACAGGGTATGGTGGCTACACCTTC	CASTTGYGGYTF
TRBJ2-7	-	TRBD2	16	TRBV6-1	TGTGCCAGCAGTGAAGCGACTAGCGGGAGGATATACGAGCAGTACTTC	CASSEATSGRIYEQYF
TRBJ2-1	-	TRBD2	16	TRBV5-4	TGTGCCAGCAGCTTGGTTGGCGGGAGCACCTACAATGAGCAGTTCTTC	CASSLVGGSTYNEQFF
TRBJ1-3	-	TRBD1	15	TRBV5-1	TGCGCCAGCAGCTCGACAGGGGACTCTGGAAACACCATATATTTT	CASSSTGDSGNTIYF
TRBJ2-5	-	-	14	TRBV27	TGTGCCAGCAGTTTATCTACAGGGTTAGAGACCCAGTACTTC	CASSLSTGLETQYF
TRBJ2-7	-	-	16	TRBV27	TGTGCCAGCAGTAGGGGGGGGGCCTTTCGCTCCTACGAGCAGTACTTC	CASSRGGAFRSYEQYF
TRBJ2-7	-	-	14	TRBV25-1	TGTGCCAGCAGTGAATCAGGCCACAACTACGAGCAGTACTTC	CASSESGHNYEQYF
TRBJ1-5	-	-	14	TRBV12-5	TGTGCTAGTAGCCGCTCCGGCGGAAATCAGCCCCAGCATTTT	CASSRSGGNQPQHF
TRBJ1-5	few	-	14	TRBV2	TGTGCCAGCAGTGATAGAGGGGGAAATCAGCCCCAGCATTTT	CASSDRGGNQPQHF